The 14 T cell receptor beta chains reported below all come from one sample, sequenced in a study of neurological immune-mediated disorders. One entry per CDR3 protein results from TCRdb running MiXCR on the 5' RACE reads. The data show tens of thousands of distinct CDR3 sequences, 9% to 12% seen once. Source material: PBMCs. Receptor source: a woman aged 30 to 39 with HTLV-1-associated myelopathy (HAM/TSP).

This clonotype was detected many times. The genes are TRBV9 and TRBJ2-2; D remains unclear. Germline-derived CDR1 and CDR2 are SGDLS and YYNGEE. This CDR3 contains 15 residues. The V end was cut by 0 bases, the J end by 4 bases, with 10 bases between. The DNA of the CDR3 is TGTGCCAGCAGCGTAGATGGGCCGGCCACCGGGGAGCTGTTTTTT. This encodes CASSVDGPATGELFF.

In its sample, this clonotype was seen many times. The chain employs TRBV20-1 and TRBJ1-5; D perhaps matches TRBD1 (5 bases). The CDR3 length is 16 residues. Germline V gives CDR1 DFQATT, CDR2 SNEGSKA (reference sequence). V lost 5 bases to trimming and J lost 0 bases, with 17 bases between them. CDR3 amino acids: CSAPSWGGDSNQPQHF. The CDR3 nucleotides read TGCAGTGCTCCGAGTTGGGGAGGGGATAGCAATCAGCCCCAGCATTTT.

This clonotype appeared many times. This chain links TRBV20-1 with TRBJ1-5; no reliable D call. CDR1 is DFQATT, CDR2 SNEGSKA, per germline (reference sequence). The V gene lost 3 bases and the J gene lost 1 base, with 10 bases spanning the gap. The CDR3 totals 14 residues. CDR3 loop: CSARGSKSNQPQHF. DNA of the CDR3: TGCAGTGCTAGGGGTTCCAAGAGCAATCAGCCCCAGCATTTT.

This clonotype was picked up many times. The chain joins TRBV5-1 to TRBJ2-6; D is unresolved. Trimming pared 2 bases from V and 4 bases from J, leaving 4 bases between. CDR1 and CDR2 from the germline V gene are SGHRS and YFSETQ. The CDR3 runs 13 residues. Written as DNA, the CDR3 is TGCGCCAGCAGCTTAGCAGGGGCCAACGTCCTGACTTTC. Amino acids: CASSLAGANVLTF.

This clonotype came up many times. This chain links TRBV5-1 with TRBJ2-2; 8 nucleotides line up with TRBD1. From germline, CDR1 is SGHRS and CDR2 YFSETQ. This CDR3 region has 16 residues. The J segment lost 6 bases and the V segment lost 2 bases, leaving 9 bases of the junction unmatched. CDR3 sequence reads: CASSLGQGGSAGELFF. The CDR3 bases are TGCGCCAGCAGCTTAGGACAGGGAGGTAGCGCCGGGGAGCTGTTTTTT.

This clonotype showed up many times. The rearrangement links TRBV5-1 to TRBJ2-7; TRBD1 matches 9 bases. Germline V lookup: CDR1 SGHRS, CDR2 YFSETQ. V was clipped by 2 bases and J by 7 bases; unmatched bases: 7. This CDR3 region has 14 residues. Here the CDR3 reads CASSLGDRDREQYF. For the CDR3, the DNA is TGCGCCAGCAGCTTAGGGGACAGGGATCGAGAGCAGTACTTC.

This clonotype was seen at least ten times. The chain links TRBV6-5 to TRBJ1-2; no firm D call. Trimming shortened V by 0 bases and J by 8 bases, and 10 bases separated the two germline ends. The CDR3 extends over 13 amino acids. Germline CDR1 MNHEY, CDR2 SVGAGI. The CDR3 DNA reads TGTGCCAGCAGTTACTCGGGTTCTAGAGGCTACACCTTC. Its protein product is CASSYSGSRGYTF.

At least ten counts were recorded for this clonotype. The chain recombines TRBV11-2 with TRBJ2-3; D is possibly TRBD1 (5 bases). CDR3 length: 13 amino acids. V shed 1 base and J shed 4 bases, with 6 bases lying between them. Germline CDR1 SGHAT, CDR2 FQNNGV. CDR3 amino acids: CASSLGGSDTQYF. In DNA form, the CDR3 reads TGTGCCAGCAGCTTAGGGGGCTCAGATACGCAGTATTTT.

V usage is TRBV5-1 and J usage is TRBJ2-1; 7 positions agree with TRBD2. Germline CDR1 SGHRS, CDR2 YFSETQ. V shed 2 bases, J shed 5 bases, and the junction held 1 base outside the gene matches. The CDR3 is made up of 13 amino acids. CDR3 bases: TGCGCCAGCAGCTTCCGGGGGGACAATGAGCAGTTCTTC. It yields the protein CASSFRGDNEQFF.

This clonotype was observed at least ten times. This chain connects TRBV5-1 to TRBJ1-5; unclear D gene. The CDR3 is 13 residues long. Germline CDR1 is SGHRS and CDR2 is YFSETQ. V gave up 0 bases and J gave up 7 bases, with 8 bases separating them. CDR3 sequence reads: CASSLVPGQPQHF. CDR3 bases: TGCGCCAGCAGCTTGGTCCCAGGCCAGCCCCAGCATTTT.

In this sample, this clonotype turned up many times. The chain combines TRBV5-5 with TRBJ1-5; no clear D gene. The CDR3 is 14 amino acids. Germline CDR1 reads SGHKS; CDR2 reads YYEKEE (reference sequence). V lost 1 base and J lost 0, with 5 bases in between. The CDR3 nucleotides are TGTGCCAGCAGCTTGCTCACTAGCAATCAGCCCCAGCATTTT. The encoded protein is CASSLLTSNQPQHF. The full variable domain, its missing parts supplied by reference TRBV5-5 and TRBJ1-5, is DAGVTQSPTHLIKTRGQQVTLRCSPISGHKSVSWYQQVLGQGPQFIFQYYEKEERGRGNFPDRFSARQFPNYSSELNVNALLLGDSALYLCASSLLTSNQPQHFGDGTRLSIL.

This clonotype was observed many times. CDR3 sequence (DNA): TGTGCCAGCAGCGGATCACAGGGGCCATTCAATCAGCCCCAGCATTTT. This gives the protein CASSGSQGPFNQPQHF. The chain employs TRBV28 and TRBJ1-5, with 7 bases aligning to TRBD1. The ends lost 6 bases at V and 3 bases at J; junction bases unmatched: 11. Germline CDR1 and CDR2: MDHEN and SYDVKM. There are 16 residues in the CDR3.

This clonotype showed up many times. The chain couples TRBV9 to TRBJ1-1, with 7 bases lining up with TRBD1. Germline loops: CDR1 SGDLS, CDR2 YYNGEE. The CDR3 is 16 residues long. The J segment lost 1 base and the V segment lost 3 bases, leaving 9 bases of the junction unmatched. CDR3: CASSGPGGMKNTEAFF. CDR3 DNA sequence: TGTGCCAGCAGCGGACCAGGGGGGATGAAGAACACTGAAGCTTTCTTT.

This clonotype has at least ten counts. The J gene is TRBJ2-3, the V gene TRBV20-1, with no clear D. The germline V gene has CDR1 DFQATT and CDR2 SNEGSKA (reference sequence). V gave up 6 bases and J gave up 0 bases, with 10 bases separating them. This CDR3 region has 13 residues. CDR3 residues: CSASDGSTDTQYF. CDR3 DNA: TGCAGTGCCTCAGACGGTAGCACAGATACGCAGTATTTT.